This paragraph covers one T cell receptor (beta chain) sequence. What it binds is not known. The data belong to a study of shared clonotypes between healthy human individuals. Overall study: Per-donor plates numbered three CD4 naive, three CD4 memory, two CD8 naive and one CD8 memory.

Per the authors' pipeline: ImmunoSEQ sequences covered only the junction and lacked quality scores; filtering therefore differed. Measured with immunoSEQ multiplex PCR; TCRdb has only the in-frame clones, and not every one. From that table come the V and J calls and clone size; the DNA was used to work out D and trimming. The repertoire consists of about 2,500,000 clones, with approximately 90% occurring once and the leading ten covering over 0.12%. Study findings and constraints: What limited the represented genetic and exposure-history diversity was the small number of donors. Rarefaction showed that sequencing of sorted subsets was incomplete (despite large depth).

V lost 6 bases and J lost 3; bases outside the gene matches: 12. The CDR3 loop spans 17 amino acids. Germline V lookup: CDR1 LNHDA, CDR2 SQIVND (reference sequence). What was sequenced was naive CD4+ T cells sorted from blood. The subset was: CD45RA+ positively selected. This chain uses TRBV19 with TRBJ2-1; 9 bases are a match to TRBD2. The clonotype originates from a man aged 18 to 30 in good health. The CDR3 reads CASSGGRARWDYNEQFF. The DNA of the CDR3 is TGTGCCAGTAGCGGCGGGAGGGCCCGGTGGGACTACAATGAGCAGTTCTTC.